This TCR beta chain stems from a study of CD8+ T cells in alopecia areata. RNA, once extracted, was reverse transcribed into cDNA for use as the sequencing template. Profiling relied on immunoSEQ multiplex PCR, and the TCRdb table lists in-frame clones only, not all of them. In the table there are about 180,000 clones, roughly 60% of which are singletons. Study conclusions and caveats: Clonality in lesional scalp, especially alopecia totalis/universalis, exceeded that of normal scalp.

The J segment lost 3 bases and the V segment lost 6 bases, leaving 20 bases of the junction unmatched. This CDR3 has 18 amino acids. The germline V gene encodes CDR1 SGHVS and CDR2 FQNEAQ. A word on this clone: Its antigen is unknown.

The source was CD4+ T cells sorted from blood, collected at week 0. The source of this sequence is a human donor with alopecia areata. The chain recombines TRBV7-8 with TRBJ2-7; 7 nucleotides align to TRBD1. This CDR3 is CASRVDGTAIHYSYEQYF. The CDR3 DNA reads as TGTGCCAGCAGGGTTGACGGGACAGCCATCCATTATAGCTACGAGCAGTACTTC.